A single sample gave rise to the 24 T cell receptor beta chains below, sequenced in a study of blood T cell repertoires in COVID-19. Profiled with immunoSEQ multiplex PCR; TCRdb holds only in-frame clones, not every one. The sample has 140,000 to 150,000 clones, over 80% seen once. Material: peripheral blood. Every receptor here comes from a woman aged 45-65 years with acute or convalescent COVID-19.

The chain recombines TRBV5-1 with TRBJ1-2; TRBD1 is a possible D gene (6 bases). This CDR3 comprises 12 residues. With 4 bases removed from V and 7 bases from J, the gap between germline ends came to 11 bases. Germline V CDR1 and CDR2: SGHRS, YFSETQ. CDR3 amino acids: CASSPRDTGYTF. In DNA, the CDR3 is TGCGCCAGCAGCCCACGGGACACTGGCTACACCTTC. Full variable domain (missing parts from reference TRBV5-1 and TRBJ1-2): KAGVTQTPRYLIKTRGQQVTLSCSPISGHRSVSWYQQTPGQGLQFLFEYFSETQRNKGNFPGRFSGRQFSNSRSEMNVSTLELGDSALYLCASSPRDTGYTFGSGTRLTVV.

The J gene is TRBJ1-5, the V gene TRBV11-2, with D perhaps TRBD1 (5 bases). CDR3 length equals 14 residues. With 3 bases removed from V and 4 bases from J, the gap between germline ends came to 10 bases. Germline lookup yields CDR1 SGHAT and CDR2 FQNNGV. CDR3 sequence reads: CASSFAGPNQPQHF. The CDR3, as DNA: TGTGCCAGCAGCTTTGCAGGGCCGAATCAGCCCCAGCATTTT.

This chain uses TRBV19 with TRBJ2-6; D is unclear. Germline CDR1 is LNHDA and CDR2 is SQIVND (reference sequence). The V gene lost 2 bases and the J gene lost 1 base, with 6 bases spanning the gap. CDR3 length: 15 amino acids. The CDR3, as DNA: TGTGCCAGTAGTATAATCCCTTCTGGGGCCAACGTCCTGACTTTC. It yields the protein CASSIIPSGANVLTF.

The table lists this clone with a count of one. CDR3 in DNA: TGTGCCAGCAGCTTTGGACAGCAAGAGACCCAGTACTTC. Its protein product is CASSFGQQETQYF. The J gene is TRBJ2-5, the V gene TRBV11-3, with a possible D match to TRBD1 (6 bases). This CDR3 is built from 13 residues. The germline V gene has CDR1 SGHNT and CDR2 YENEEA. V lost 3 bases and J lost 2, with 7 bases in between.

The chain is built from TRBV27 and TRBJ2-3; 9 positions match TRBD1. V shed 6 bases and J 4 bases; nucleotides not matched to a gene: 8. The CDR3 length is 15 residues. Germline loops: CDR1 MNHEY, CDR2 SMNVEV (reference sequence). The CDR3 loop is CASSQVQGAPDTQYF. The CDR3 DNA sequence: TGTGCCAGCAGCCAAGTACAGGGGGCCCCAGATACGCAGTATTTT.

This chain uses TRBV11-3 with TRBJ1-1, with unresolved D. The V end was cut by 1 base, the J end by 1 base, with 7 bases between. The CDR3 is 14 residues long. Germline V gene data show CDR1 as SGHNT and CDR2 as YENEEA. CDR3 region: CASSLGGSNTEAFF. DNA for the CDR3: TGTGCCAGCAGCTTAGGAGGCTCGAACACTGAAGCTTTCTTT.

The chain joins TRBV5-4 to TRBJ1-2; D is possibly TRBD1 (6 bases). The germline V gene has CDR1 SGHNT and CDR2 YYREEE (reference sequence). This CDR3 is built from 14 residues. V gave up 2 bases and J gave up 4 bases, with 12 bases separating them. In nucleotides, the CDR3 is TGTGCCAGCAGCTTTCCTTCAGGGGTCTATGGCTACACCTTC. This gives the protein CASSFPSGVYGYTF.

The chain recombines TRBV29-1 with TRBJ1-1; TRBD1 might be the D (5 bases). V lost 4 bases to trimming and J lost 4 bases, with 13 bases between them. Germline assignment: CDR1 SQVTM and CDR2 ANQGSEA. The CDR3 covers 13 residues. The CDR3 bases are TGCAGCGTTGTGATAGGGGATCTCACTGAAGCTTTCTTT. This translates into CSVVIGDLTEAFF.

This clone was seen just once. CDR3 protein: CASSHSTGWADTQYF. In DNA form, the CDR3 reads TGTGCCAGCAGCCACTCGACAGGTTGGGCAGATACGCAGTATTTT. The chain has TRBV27 and TRBJ2-3; tentatively, D is TRBD1 (6 bases). V lost 6 bases to trimming and J lost 4 bases, with 17 bases between them. CDR1 is MNHEY and CDR2 is SMNVEV in the germline V gene (reference sequence). This CDR3 spans 15 amino acids.

DNA of the CDR3: TGTGCCAGCAGCGTAGGGCAGGCCTCCTCCTACGAGCAGTACTTC. Translated: CASSVGQASSYEQYF. The chain employs TRBV9 and TRBJ2-7, with D hard to call. V gave up 0 bases and J gave up 0 bases, with 10 bases separating them. This CDR3 region has 15 residues. Germline V gene sequence: CDR1 SGDLS, CDR2 YYNGEE.

Only one count was recorded for this clone. The chain joins TRBV3-1 (or the pseudogene TRBV3-2) to TRBJ1-1; the match to TRBD1 covers 9 bases. Trimming at V came to 6 bases and at J to 3 bases, leaving 5 bases not matched to a gene. Germline CDR1 and CDR2: LGHDT and YNNKEL (reference sequence). The CDR3 totals 14 residues. This chain's CDR3 is CASSLQGADTEAFF. Here the CDR3 DNA reads TGTGCCAGCAGTCTACAGGGGGCGGACACTGAAGCTTTCTTT.

The chain is built from TRBV27 and TRBJ2-2; TRBD1 is a possible D gene (8 bases). CDR1 is MNHEY and CDR2 is SMNVEV in the germline V gene (reference sequence). Trimming left V 6 bases short and J 5 bases short, with 19 bases between. The CDR3 consists of 16 residues. The CDR3 DNA follows: TGTGCCAGCAGATTGAGGGAACAGGGGGGGACCGGGGAGCTGTTTTTT. Translation gives CASRLREQGGTGELFF.

This clone was picked up one time. The chain uses TRBV28 and TRBJ1-3; TRBD1 is a possible D gene (5 bases). CDR1 is MDHEN and CDR2 is SYDVKM in the germline V gene. Trimming stripped 7 bases from V and 0 bases from J, with 10 bases between. This CDR3 has 14 amino acids. As DNA, the CDR3 is TGTGCCAGCAACCCTAGGGGCTCTGGAAACACCATATATTTT. It encodes CASNPRGSGNTIYF. The full variable domain, completed using reference TRBV28 and TRBJ1-3, is DVKVTQSSRYLVKRTGEKVFLECVQDMDHENMFWYRQDPGLGLRLIYFSYDVKMKEKGDIPEGYSVSREKKERFSLILESASTNQTSMYLCASNPRGSGNTIYFGEGSWLTVV.

The J gene is TRBJ2-3, the V gene TRBV19; 7 bases are shared with TRBD1. The trim removed 5 bases at V and 4 bases at J, leaving 18 bases unmatched. The CDR3 sequence is 18 residues long. Germline lookup yields CDR1 LNHDA and CDR2 SQIVND (reference sequence). The CDR3 DNA reads TGTGCCAGTAGTCGTTACCGGGACAGCGATTATTCCCCAGATACGCAGTATTTT. It encodes CASSRYRDSDYSPDTQYF.

The chain couples TRBV5-1 to TRBJ1-6; 9 bases map to TRBD1. Germline-derived CDR1 and CDR2 are SGHRS and YFSETQ. Trimming took 4 bases from V and 7 from J; bases not matched to a gene: 12. This CDR3 comprises 17 residues. The CDR3 bases are TGCGCCAGCAGCCTGGAAGTGGGACAGGGCAAAAATTCACCCCTCCACTTT. Encoded protein: CASSLEVGQGKNSPLHF. Looking up the rest from reference TRBV5-1 and TRBJ1-6 gives the full variable domain: KAGVTQTPRYLIKTRGQQVTLSCSPISGHRSVSWYQQTPGQGLQFLFEYFSETQRNKGNFPGRFSGRQFSNSRSEMNVSTLELGDSALYLCASSLEVGQGKNSPLHFGNGTRLTVT.

The table lists this clone with a count of one. The J gene is TRBJ1-4, the V gene TRBV21-1; the DNA was not compared with TRBD1, the D call given in the table. TRBV21-1 is a pseudogene segment. The CDR3 spans 16 residues. The CDR3 coding sequence is TGTGCCAGCAGCAATAATGGGGACAGGGTATGTGAAAAACTGTTTTTT. It is translated as CASSNNGDRVCEKLFF.

The chain couples TRBV28 to TRBJ1-5, with D tentatively TRBD1 (6 bases). V lost 6 bases, J lost 3 bases, and 15 bases lay in between. CDR1 and CDR2 (germline): MDHEN, SYDVKM. The CDR3 runs to 15 residues. The CDR3 DNA reads TGTGCCAGCAGACATTCACAGGGATACAATCAGCCCCAGCATTTT. Protein: CASRHSQGYNQPQHF.

This chain links TRBV2 with TRBJ2-7, with TRBD2 matching 12 bases. Germline V CDR1 and CDR2: SNHLY, FYNNEI. The CDR3 covers 15 residues. With 5 bases clipped from V and 0 bases from J, the junction kept 2 bases outside the gene matches. The CDR3 reads CASSLTSGSSYEQYF. CDR3 in DNA: TGTGCCAGCAGTCTGACTAGCGGGAGCTCCTACGAGCAGTACTTC.

This sequence joins TRBV5-1 and TRBJ2-3; TRBD1 might be the D (6 bases). The CDR3 runs to 12 residues. Trimming pared 5 bases from V and 6 bases from J, leaving 10 bases between. Germline-derived CDR1 and CDR2 are SGHRS and YFSETQ. The CDR3 DNA reads as TGCGCCAGCAGGTACACAGGGGATACGCAGTATTTT. This gives the protein CASRYTGDTQYF.

The chain couples TRBV5-1 to TRBJ2-2; D is ambiguous. This CDR3 spans 15 amino acids. The V gene lost 4 bases and the J gene lost 1 base, with 11 bases spanning the gap. CDR1 is SGHRS, CDR2 YFSETQ, per germline. CDR3 DNA: TGCGCCAGCAGCCCCATCGCGGTGAACACCGGGGAGCTGTTTTTT. Amino acids: CASSPIAVNTGELFF.

V gene TRBV2 combines with J gene TRBJ2-7; 10 positions agree with TRBD2. Germline CDR1 is SNHLY and CDR2 is FYNNEI. Unmatched junction bases numbered 5, after V lost 11 bases and J lost 1 base. The CDR3 is 13 amino acids. CDR3 in amino acids: CAVPSGRSYEQYF. CDR3 sequence (DNA): TGTGCCGTTCCTAGCGGGAGATCCTACGAGCAGTACTTC.

CDR3 region: CASSDSGQGRQPQHF. The DNA for the CDR3 is TGTGCCAGCAGTGACTCGGGACAGGGACGACAGCCCCAGCATTTT. The chain employs TRBV6-4 and TRBJ1-5; TRBD1 matches at 9 bases. Per germline, CDR1 MRHNA and CDR2 SNTAGT. The V gene end was trimmed by 0 bases and the J gene end by 7 bases; junction bases not matched to a gene: 4. The CDR3 covers 15 residues.

This clone was observed a handful of times. The chain has TRBV7-3 and TRBJ2-7; D is undetermined. V was clipped by 5 bases and J by 5 bases, with 16 bases between them. CDR3 length: 14 residues. Germline-derived CDR1 and CDR2 are SGHTA and FQGTGA. Here the CDR3 DNA reads TGTGCCAGCAGCCCATTCCCCAGTCCCGACGAGCAGTACTTC. This encodes CASSPFPSPDEQYF.

The chain couples TRBV2 to TRBJ2-5; 12 nucleotides agree with TRBD2. J lost 3 bases, V lost 6 bases, and 8 bases had no gene match. The V gene's germline CDR1 is SNHLY and CDR2 FYNNEI. The CDR3 runs to 16 residues. The CDR3: CASRMGLAGLKETQYF. DNA for the CDR3: TGTGCCAGCAGGATGGGACTAGCGGGCCTCAAAGAGACCCAGTACTTC.